These 24 T cell receptor beta chains originate from one sample sequenced in a study of cytotoxic CD8 clonotypes in ibrutinib-treated CLL. Data came from immunoSEQ multiplex PCR; TCRdb stores just in-frame clones and leaves some out. The table includes about 140,000 clones, 80% detected once. Sequencing used PBMCs, obtained after 36 months of ibrutinib treatment. Receptors were obtained from a human donor with chronic lymphocytic leukemia.

V gene TRBV7-9 combines with J gene TRBJ2-2; perhaps D is TRBD1 or TRBD2 (6 bases each). The CDR3 has 14 amino acids. The germline V gene has CDR1 SEHNR and CDR2 FQNEAQ (reference sequence). Trimming took off 5 bases at V and 6 bases at J, with 13 bases between the two ends. The CDR3 DNA follows: TGTGCCAGCAGCCTCCCTGGGGGGCCCGGGGAGCTGTTTTTT. Residues: CASSLPGGPGELFF.

The CDR3 protein is CASSQRPWTSGPEVYNEQFF. The CDR3 DNA is TGCGCCAGCAGCCAACGACCGTGGACTAGCGGGCCGGAGGTCTACAATGAGCAGTTCTTC. The V and J genes are TRBV4-1 and TRBJ2-1; 11 bases match TRBD2. Germline V gives CDR1 MGHRA, CDR2 YSYEKL. V lost 2 bases, J lost 3 bases, and 15 bases stayed unmatched. The CDR3 spans 20 residues.

This clone was counted once. The rearrangement links TRBV28 to TRBJ1-5; D is ambiguous. The V end was cut by 4 bases, the J end by 6 bases, with 10 bases between. This CDR3 has 13 amino acids. CDR1 MDHEN and CDR2 SYDVKM come from the germline V gene. The CDR3 coding sequence is TGTGCCAGCAGTTCCGCCGGTGGTCAGCCCCAGCATTTT. Translation: CASSSAGGQPQHF.

The chain employs TRBV19 and TRBJ1-5; TRBD1 matches 10 bases. Per germline, CDR1 LNHDA and CDR2 SQIVND (reference sequence). This CDR3 is built from 16 residues. V lost 4 bases to trimming and J lost 1 base; unmatched junction nucleotides: 4. This CDR3 reads CASSKTGGMSNQPQHF. Here the CDR3 DNA reads TGTGCCAGTAGTAAGACAGGGGGCATGAGCAATCAGCCCCAGCATTTT.

The chain has TRBV7-9 and TRBJ1-2; D ambiguous. This CDR3 contains 13 residues. With 1 base removed from V and 8 bases from J, the gap between germline ends came to 11 bases. Germline V gives CDR1 SEHNR, CDR2 FQNEAQ (reference sequence). The CDR3 protein is CASSLVSGWGYTF. As DNA, the CDR3 is TGTGCCAGCAGCTTAGTTTCCGGGTGGGGCTACACCTTC.

V usage is TRBV2 and J usage is TRBJ1-4; D remains ambiguous. V was pared by 1 base and J by 16 bases, with 13 bases between. The CDR3 has 12 residues. The germline gives CDR1 SNHLY, CDR2 FYNNEI. The CDR3 DNA reads TGTGCCAGCAGTGAAGAGGCCGCCCGCGGGTTTTTT. Its protein is CASSEEAARGFF.

The genes are TRBV2 and TRBJ2-2; no clear D gene. CDR1 is SNHLY and CDR2 is FYNNEI in the germline V gene. CDR3 length equals 16 residues. Trimming removed 6 bases from V and 4 bases from J, with 18 bases in between. CDR3 sequence: CASRSAGSRITGELFF. The CDR3 DNA reads as TGTGCCAGCAGGAGCGCTGGCAGTAGGATCACCGGGGAGCTGTTTTTT.

This chain joins TRBV2 and TRBJ2-3; 10 bases align to TRBD2. CDR1 SNHLY and CDR2 FYNNEI come from the germline V gene. V gave up 8 bases and J gave up 0 bases; unmatched junction bases: 5. CDR3 length: 15 residues. The CDR3 DNA reads TGTGCCAGCTCAGGACTAGCGGTTAGCACAGATACGCAGTATTTT. Its translation is CASSGLAVSTDTQYF.

This clone has a single count. The J gene is TRBJ1-6, the V gene TRBV5-1; no firm D call. Germline V gene data show CDR1 as SGHRS and CDR2 as YFSETQ. The CDR3 totals 14 residues. V dropped 0 bases and J dropped 5 bases, with 6 bases sitting between them. CDR3 bases: TGCGCCAGCAGCTTGGGGGTCCATAATTCACCCCTCCACTTT. The encoded protein is CASSLGVHNSPLHF.

This chain uses TRBV11-2 with TRBJ2-2; 7 bases line up with TRBD2. The CDR3 runs 12 residues. The V gene's germline CDR1 is SGHAT and CDR2 FQNNGV. V shed 3 bases, J shed 12 bases, and the junction held 4 bases outside the gene matches. The CDR3 region is CASSFGGGQLFF. The CDR3, as DNA: TGTGCCAGCAGCTTTGGGGGGGGTCAGCTGTTTTTT.

The V and J genes are TRBV7-8 and TRBJ1-6; maybe TRBD1 (5 bases). CDR1 and CDR2 from the germline V gene are SGHVS and FQNEAQ. Trimming left V 8 bases short and J 9 bases short, with 20 bases between. The CDR3 spans 15 residues. The CDR3 DNA follows: TGTGCCAGCCACCCCGGATATGGGGCGGGTTCACCCCTCCACTTT. Protein: CASHPGYGAGSPLHF.

The genes are TRBV5-5 and TRBJ1-5; unclear D gene. CDR1 and CDR2 (germline): SGHKS, YYEKEE (reference sequence). Trimming cost V 1 base and J 4 bases, with 9 bases left between them. The CDR3 runs to 14 residues. CDR3: CASSLIQSNQPQHF. CDR3 nucleotides: TGTGCCAGCAGCTTGATTCAGTCTAATCAGCCCCAGCATTTT.

The J gene is TRBJ1-1, the V gene TRBV15; a possible D gene is TRBD1 (5 bases). V gave up 0 bases and J gave up 4 bases, with 12 bases separating them. The CDR3 runs to 15 residues. CDR1 and CDR2 (germline): LNHNV, YYDKDF (reference sequence). The CDR3 sequence is CATSRESGWATEAFF. CDR3 bases: TGTGCCACCAGCAGAGAATCAGGGTGGGCCACTGAAGCTTTCTTT.

The chain recombines TRBV10-3 with TRBJ2-3, with no clear D. In germline, CDR1 is ENHRY, CDR2 SYGVKD. Trimming removed 10 bases at V and 4 bases at J, with 15 bases between. This CDR3 has 13 amino acids. CDR3 sequence reads: CATLPQVADTQYF. The CDR3 DNA is TGTGCCACTCTGCCTCAAGTGGCAGATACGCAGTATTTT.

The V gene is TRBV2, the J gene TRBJ2-1, with a weak D call TRBD2 (6 bases). V was pared by 6 bases and J by 2 bases, with 14 bases between. The CDR3 has 15 residues. CDR1 is SNHLY, CDR2 FYNNEI, per germline. The CDR3 DNA reads TGTGCCAGCAGAAGTCGGGAGACCCCCTACAATGAGCAGTTCTTC. This translates into CASRSRETPYNEQFF.

The chain combines TRBV6-5 with TRBJ2-7; D is uncertain. Trimming took off 2 bases at V and 2 bases at J, with 13 bases between the two ends. Germline V gene lookup returns CDR1 MNHEY and CDR2 SVGAGI. The CDR3 totals 15 residues. The CDR3 here is CASSYALAVTYEQYF. DNA for the CDR3: TGTGCCAGCAGTTACGCCCTGGCTGTTACCTACGAGCAGTACTTC.

V and J are TRBV27 and TRBJ2-1; D is unclear. This CDR3 comprises 18 residues. The V end was cut by 4 bases, the J end by 1 base, with 20 bases between. From germline, CDR1 is MNHEY and CDR2 SMNVEV (reference sequence). The CDR3, as DNA: TGTGCCAGCAGTTCACGTGGACGGTCCGTTTTGTCCTACAATGAGCAGTTCTTC. As protein: CASSSRGRSVLSYNEQFF.

This clone showed up just once. The chain combines TRBV7-9 with TRBJ1-1; 7 bases are shared with TRBD1. J gave up 4 bases and V 4 bases, and 9 bases lay outside the gene matches. The CDR3 has 15 amino acids. CDR1 and CDR2 from the germline V gene are SEHNR and FQNEAQ (reference sequence). CDR3 protein: CASSYMGTVSTEAFF. CDR3 in DNA: TGTGCCAGCAGCTACATGGGGACAGTGAGCACTGAAGCTTTCTTT.

This clone appeared a few times. The V and J genes are TRBV19 and TRBJ2-7, with TRBD1 identical over 11 bases. Germline CDR1 LNHDA, CDR2 SQIVND (reference sequence). J was trimmed by 6 bases and V by 8 bases; bases with no gene match: 9. This CDR3 comprises 14 residues. This CDR3 is CASAGQGGSGEQYF. The CDR3 region has the DNA TGTGCCAGTGCGGGACAGGGGGGTTCAGGCGAGCAGTACTTC.

V is TRBV5-1 and J is TRBJ2-7; no firm D call. The CDR3 consists of 14 residues. V lost 0 bases, J lost 0 bases, and 7 bases lay in between. Germline values: CDR1 SGHRS, CDR2 YFSETQ. The CDR3 DNA reads TGCGCCAGCAGCTTGGAGTGGAGCTCCTACGAGCAGTACTTC. Translating gives CASSLEWSSYEQYF. The full variable domain, in which reference TRBV5-1 and TRBJ2-7 provide the parts outside the CDR3, is KAGVTQTPRYLIKTRGQQVTLSCSPISGHRSVSWYQQTPGQGLQFLFEYFSETQRNKGNFPGRFSGRQFSNSRSEMNVSTLELGDSALYLCASSLEWSSYEQYFGPGTRLTVT.

This chain links TRBV5-1 with TRBJ2-5; D is tentatively TRBD1 or TRBD2 (5 bases each). CDR1 is SGHRS and CDR2 is YFSETQ in the germline V gene. Trimming cost V 5 bases and J 5 bases, with 22 bases left between them. There are 16 residues in the CDR3. CDR3 amino acids: CASRSPGTPMGETQYF. CDR3 nucleotides: TGCGCCAGCAGATCCCCCGGGACCCCCATGGGGGAGACCCAGTACTTC.

The chain has TRBV7-9 and TRBJ2-1; 8 bases align to TRBD2. V was clipped by 5 bases and J by 8 bases; unmatched bases: 11. This CDR3 comprises 15 residues. Germline CDR1 SEHNR, CDR2 FQNEAQ (reference sequence). The CDR3 DNA sequence: TGTGCCAGCAGCCCGGGACTAGTTATATTCGATGAGCAGTTCTTC. Translation: CASSPGLVIFDEQFF.

The rearrangement uses TRBV10-3 and TRBJ1-2, with D maybe TRBD1 (6 bases). The germline V and J ends were trimmed by 0 bases and 7 bases, with 12 bases remaining between them. The germline V gene has CDR1 ENHRY and CDR2 SYGVKD. This CDR3 is built from 14 residues. CDR3 amino acids: CAISESRQGSGYTF. The DNA for the CDR3 is TGTGCCATCAGTGAGTCACGGCAGGGGTCTGGCTACACCTTC.

This chain links TRBV6-5 with TRBJ1-4, with D tentatively TRBD1 (5 bases). CDR3 length: 15 residues. The germline gives CDR1 MNHEY, CDR2 SVGAGI. Between the trimmed V and J ends, which lost 6 bases and 4 bases, there was a span of 15 bases. Written as DNA, the CDR3 is TGTGCCAGCAGCCGAGGGGACGTACTTAATGAAAAACTGTTTTTT. It yields the protein CASSRGDVLNEKLFF.